The 10 T cell receptor beta chains below all came from one sample that was sequenced in a study of cytomegalovirus exposure and HLA in healthy donors. PCR used 60 Vbeta primers and 13 Jbeta primers. Sequencing was performed with immunoSEQ multiplex PCR; in TCRdb, only in-frame clones are kept and a portion is missing. The data show 200,000 to 250,000 clones, under 90% seen once. What was sequenced was PBMCs. These receptors were obtained from a human donor in good health.

In its sample, this clone was seen a few times. The chain links TRBV14 to TRBJ2-7, with 9 bases lining up with TRBD1. From germline, CDR1 is SGHDN and CDR2 FVKESK. The CDR3 is made up of 15 amino acids. V was pared by 8 bases and J by 4 bases, with 12 bases of the junction left unmatched. The CDR3 is CASRPPGTGSYEQYF. The CDR3 DNA sequence: TGTGCCAGCCGACCCCCCGGGACAGGGAGTTACGAGCAGTACTTC. The complete variable domain, with remaining parts taken from reference TRBV14 and TRBJ2-7, reads EAGVTQFPSHSVIEKGQTVTLRCDPISGHDNLYWYRRVMGKEIKFLLHFVKESKQDESGMPNNRFLAERTGGTYSTLKVQPAELEDSGVYFCASRPPGTGSYEQYFGPGTRLTVT.

This chain links TRBV7-9 with TRBJ2-3; D not resolved. The germline V gene has CDR1 SEHNR and CDR2 FQNEAQ (reference sequence). The CDR3 extends over 17 amino acids. With 5 bases removed from V and 0 bases from J, the gap between germline ends came to 18 bases. CDR3 in amino acids: CASSPVFWAKSTDTQYF. The CDR3 DNA follows: TGTGCCAGCAGCCCAGTATTTTGGGCTAAAAGCACAGATACGCAGTATTTT.

The rearrangement uses TRBV7-8 and TRBJ1-2, with D possibly being TRBD1 (6 bases). The CDR3 has 14 residues. V was clipped by 5 bases and J by 4 bases, with 14 bases between them. Per germline, CDR1 SGHVS and CDR2 FQNEAQ. The CDR3 is CASSPSTGFYGYTF. DNA for the CDR3: TGTGCCAGCAGCCCATCGACAGGTTTCTATGGCTACACCTTC.

The sample holds a few counts of this clone. The J gene is TRBJ1-2, the V gene TRBV14, with unresolved D. The CDR3 contains 15 residues. In germline, CDR1 is SGHDN, CDR2 FVKESK. Trimming stripped 0 bases from V and 4 bases from J, with 12 bases between. The CDR3 DNA sequence: TGTGCCAGCAGCCAAGATGCGGGTTTACGCTATGGCTACACCTTC. It codes for CASSQDAGLRYGYTF.

This clone was observed a few times. The genes are TRBV14 and TRBJ2-7; TRBD2 agrees at 10 bases. The V and J ends lost 4 bases and 5 bases, in that order; junction bases with no gene match: 8. The germline gives CDR1 SGHDN, CDR2 FVKESK. This CDR3 is 15 amino acids long. The CDR3 spells CASSLLAGVVHEQYF. The DNA of the CDR3 is TGTGCCAGCAGCCTTCTAGCGGGAGTCGTCCACGAGCAGTACTTC. Based on the CDR3 plus reference TRBV14 and TRBJ2-7, the full variable domain is EAGVTQFPSHSVIEKGQTVTLRCDPISGHDNLYWYRRVMGKEIKFLLHFVKESKQDESGMPNNRFLAERTGGTYSTLKVQPAELEDSGVYFCASSLLAGVVHEQYFGPGTRLTVT.

The chain combines TRBV19 with TRBJ1-4; a weak D match, TRBD1 (5 bases). CDR3 length: 15 amino acids. V was clipped by 3 bases and J by 0 bases, with 8 bases between them. Germline V CDR1 and CDR2: LNHDA, SQIVND (reference sequence). The CDR3: CASSMGGATNEKLFF. The DNA of the CDR3 is TGTGCCAGTAGTATGGGGGGAGCAACTAATGAAAAACTGTTTTTT.

This clone was detected only a few times. The genes are TRBV5-4 and TRBJ2-7; 8 positions agree with TRBD1. The CDR3 consists of 16 residues. V gave up 0 bases and J gave up 5 bases; unmatched junction bases: 10. Germline CDR1 reads SGHNT; CDR2 reads YYREEE (reference sequence). CDR3 sequence reads: CASSLGGRGLNDEQYF. Written as DNA, the CDR3 is TGTGCCAGCAGCTTGGGTGGCAGGGGGCTCAACGACGAGCAGTACTTC.

This CDR3 is CASSLSLGGSTDTQYF. The CDR3 bases are TGTGCCAGTAGTCTCTCTCTGGGGGGTAGCACAGATACGCAGTATTTT. The chain employs TRBV19 and TRBJ2-3, with D perhaps matching TRBD2 (6 bases). Deletions cut 5 bases from V and 0 bases from J, with 15 bases between. CDR1 LNHDA and CDR2 SQIVND come from the germline V gene (reference sequence). This CDR3 comprises 16 residues.

The chain carries TRBV6-6 and TRBJ2-7; a weak D match, TRBD1 (6 bases). CDR3 length equals 14 residues. Germline values: CDR1 MNHNY, CDR2 SVGAGI (reference sequence). The V gene lost 0 bases and the J gene lost 4 bases, with 10 bases spanning the gap. CDR3 nucleotide sequence: TGTGCCAGCAGTTACTCGGCAGGACAGTACGAGCAGTACTTC. It codes for CASSYSAGQYEQYF.

The J gene is TRBJ1-2, the V gene TRBV28; 9 nucleotides match TRBD1. The CDR3 length is 15 residues. Germline V lookup: CDR1 MDHEN, CDR2 SYDVKM. Germline trimming cut 3 bases from V and 7 bases from J; bases unmatched to any gene: 9. The CDR3 is CASSFGDRGYFGYTF. In nucleotides, the CDR3 is TGTGCCAGCAGTTTCGGCGACAGGGGGTATTTTGGCTACACCTTC.